This T cell receptor (beta chain) was recorded in a study of glioma-infiltrating T cells. Whole-study context: Blood libraries targeted roughly 4- to 11-fold coverage of about a million T cells. Study-wide points: A blood CDR3 motif signature was depleted in highly divergent patients.

This CDR3 region has 16 residues. From germline, CDR1 is MNHNY and CDR2 SVGAGI (reference sequence). A note on this clonotype: As yet, its antigen is unknown. A much bigger clone sits one base away, suggesting this may be a read error.

TCR alpha and beta CDR3 regions were amplified from RNA using iRepertoire nested multiplex PCR. Tissue mRNA or PBMC total RNA, roughly 90-400 ng, went into one-step reverse transcription and amplification. TCRdb recomputed calls from the multiplex PCR reads with MiXCR, one row per CDR3 protein. The sample has 400,000 or so distinct CDR3 sequences; about two fifths are singletons. The origin of this receptor is a human donor with low-grade glioma or glioblastoma, undergoing nonglioma brain surgery, or in good health (not recorded which). Material for sequencing was glioma tissue, nonneoplastic brain tissue, or PBMCs (not recorded which). This chain joins TRBV6-6 and TRBJ2-2; D might be TRBD1 (7 bases). CDR3: CASSYSYGQATGGLFF. CDR3 nucleotide sequence: TGTGCCAGCAGTTACTCGTACGGACAGGCAACCGGGGGGCTGTTTTTT.